This T cell receptor beta chain was sequenced during a study of blood T cell repertoires in COVID-19. Study at large: The analysed material was cDNA or gDNA that came from T cells, B-cell-depleted T cells, or PBMCs.

From germline, CDR1 is MNHEY and CDR2 SMNVEV (reference sequence). Trimming left V 6 bases short and J 4 bases short, with 13 bases between. The CDR3 totals 14 residues. Original data processing: Estimated nucleated cell counts came from reference gene primer amplification. Sequencing was performed with immunoSEQ multiplex PCR; in TCRdb, only in-frame clones are kept and a portion is missing. The DNA gave D and trimming, while V, J and clone size come from that table. This sample has around 260,000 clones, with roughly 90% found just once. Specimen: peripheral blood. J is TRBJ2-1 and V is TRBV27; no definite D call. The sequence came from a man aged 25-45 years with acute or convalescent COVID-19. CDR3 DNA: TGTGCCAGCAGGGTGGGCCAGCTGTACAATGAGCAGTTCTTC. As protein: CASRVGQLYNEQFF.